The TCR beta chain under discussion was sequenced for a study of blood T cell repertoires in COVID-19. Study-wide background: Sources were T cells, B-cell-depleted T cells, or PBMCs; the material itself was cDNA or gDNA.

Authors' processing steps: From reference gene primer amplification, estimates of nucleated cell counts were derived. Only in-frame clones appear in the TCRdb table, and some are missing; sequencing was by immunoSEQ multiplex PCR. That table supplies the V and J calls and clone size; D and trimming were determined from the DNA. The sample shows around 180,000 clones, 80% to 90% of them seen only once. The trim removed 0 bases at V and 4 bases at J, leaving 7 bases unmatched. CDR1 is LGHNA and CDR2 is YNFKEQ in the germline V gene. The CDR3 is 16 residues long. The sequencing sample was made of peripheral blood. The V gene is TRBV4-2, the J gene TRBJ2-5, with 8 bases lining up with TRBD2. This receptor was taken from a man in his fifties or sixties with acute or convalescent COVID-19. The CDR3 here is CASSQEAAGGGETQYF. The DNA for the CDR3 is TGTGCCAGCAGCCAAGAAGCGGCGGGAGGAGGAGAGACCCAGTACTTC.